The sequence of this T cell receptor (beta chain) was determined in a study of cytomegalovirus exposure and HLA in healthy donors. Notes on the study in general: In vitro experiments confirmed that three CMV-associated chains were specific for CMV antigens. Reports state that TCR beta sequences accurately predicted most subjects' HLA-A and HLA-B alleles.

Although they were nominally healthy when sampled, donors likely had unrecorded immune exposures. The germline CDR1 and CDR2 sequences are SGHTA and FQGNSA. The CDR3 spans 11 residues. Researchers ran the PCR with 60 Vbeta and 13 Jbeta primers. Assay used: immunoSEQ multiplex PCR; TCRdb lists only in-frame clones, some missing. The data contain 160,000 or so clones, 79% of them singletons. With respect to this clone: What it binds is unknown.

Sequencing used PBMCs. This TCR was sampled from a man aged 40-49 years in good health and CMV-seronegative. V is TRBV7-2 and J is TRBJ2-5; D not certain. The closer fit of TRBJ2-7 to the DNA end suggests the J call may be wrong. CDR3 bases: TGTGCCAGCAGCTTACTGTCCGAGCAGTACTTC. Protein product: CASSLLSEQYF.